Each of the 17 T cell receptor beta chains below was sequenced from the same sample in a study of cytomegalovirus exposure and HLA in healthy donors. Primers included in the PCR were 60 Vbeta and 13 Jbeta primers. Only in-frame clones appear in the TCRdb table, and some are missing; sequencing was by immunoSEQ multiplex PCR. Of some 89,000 clones in the sample, about four fifths are singletons; the top ten hold 4.1%. Specimen: PBMCs. The receptors originated from a woman between 35 and 50 years old in good health and CMV-seropositive.

The V and J genes are TRBV11-2 and TRBJ2-3; D is ambiguous. Trimming stripped 5 bases from V and 4 bases from J, with 7 bases between. The CDR3 is 12 amino acids. The germline V gene encodes CDR1 SGHAT and CDR2 FQNNGV. This chain's CDR3 is CASSHFPDTQYF. As DNA, the CDR3 is TGTGCCAGCAGCCATTTTCCAGATACGCAGTATTTT.

The genes are TRBV13 and TRBJ2-3; D gene unclear. In germline, CDR1 is PRHDT, CDR2 FYEKMQ (reference sequence). The CDR3 covers 13 residues. V was cut by 3 bases and J by 4 bases, with 8 bases left in between. In nucleotides, the CDR3 is TGTGCCAGCAGCTTCCAGTTCCCAGATACGCAGTATTTT. It is translated as CASSFQFPDTQYF.

This clone was counted a few times. The gene calls are TRBV27 and TRBJ1-5; maybe TRBD1 (6 bases). Germline loops: CDR1 MNHEY, CDR2 SMNVEV (reference sequence). This CDR3 is built from 16 residues. Trimming shortened V by 5 bases and J by 1 base, and 15 bases separated the two germline ends. This CDR3 reads CASSPGTLGSNQPQHF. The CDR3 nucleotides read TGTGCCAGCAGTCCAGGGACATTGGGCAGCAATCAGCCCCAGCATTTT.

The chain combines TRBV7-3 with TRBJ2-1, with 12 bases lining up with TRBD2. This CDR3 region has 15 residues. Germline V gene lookup returns CDR1 SGHTA and CDR2 FQGTGA. V dropped 5 bases and J dropped 7; count of bases not matched to a gene: 6. CDR3 coding DNA: TGTGCCAGCAGCCTGACTAGCGGGAGTATGAATGAGCAGTTCTTC. Its translation is CASSLTSGSMNEQFF.

V is TRBV2 and J is TRBJ2-3, with unresolved D. The CDR3 is 11 residues long. The germline gives CDR1 SNHLY, CDR2 FYNNEI. Trimming stripped 6 bases from V and 6 bases from J, with 7 bases between. CDR3 coding DNA: TGTGCCAGCAGCCCATTTGATACGCAGTATTTT. Translation gives CASSPFDTQYF.

This chain connects TRBV4-1 to TRBJ2-3; 13 positions agree with TRBD2. The CDR3 consists of 19 residues. J gave up 5 bases and V 3 bases, and 14 bases lay outside the gene matches. Germline-derived CDR1 and CDR2 are MGHRA and YSYEKL. The CDR3 here is CASSHSPGLAGAQLDTQYF. The CDR3 DNA reads as TGCGCCAGCAGCCACTCCCCTGGACTAGCGGGAGCCCAATTAGATACGCAGTATTTT.

The chain has TRBV6-1 and TRBJ2-1; a possible D gene is TRBD2 (7 bases). CDR1 and CDR2 from the germline V gene are MNHNS and SASEGT. Trimming took off 7 bases at V and 0 bases at J, with 13 bases between the two ends. The CDR3 is made up of 15 amino acids. The CDR3 DNA sequence: TGTGCCAGCAAATCAGGGGACTACTCCTACAATGAGCAGTTCTTC. Protein: CASKSGDYSYNEQFF.

This chain joins TRBV19 and TRBJ1-3; 10 bases are a match to TRBD1. The trim removed 7 bases at V and 2 bases at J, leaving 5 bases unmatched. CDR3 size: 15 residues. Germline assignment: CDR1 LNHDA and CDR2 SQIVND (reference sequence). This chain's CDR3 is CASTETGGPGNTIYF. CDR3 bases: TGTGCCAGTACCGAGACAGGGGGCCCTGGAAACACCATATATTTT.

This chain links TRBV6-5 with TRBJ2-7, with 13 bases that match TRBD2. The CDR3 sequence is 15 residues long. V dropped 6 bases and J dropped 2; count of bases not matched to a gene: 4. Germline V gene sequence: CDR1 MNHEY, CDR2 SVGAGI. CDR3 in DNA: TGTGCCAGCAGCCGGGGACTAGCGGGACCCTACGAGCAGTACTTC. Amino acid sequence: CASSRGLAGPYEQYF.

V usage is TRBV14 and J usage is TRBJ2-2, with D possibly TRBD1 on 5 matching bases. Germline V lookup: CDR1 SGHDN, CDR2 FVKESK. This CDR3 has 17 residues. V lost 1 base, J lost 6 bases, and 18 bases lay in between. CDR3 sequence (DNA): TGTGCCAGCAGCCAAGCGAACGCAGGGTGGGGCCCCGGGGAGCTGTTTTTT. Translation: CASSQANAGWGPGELFF.

The V gene is TRBV19, the J gene TRBJ1-6, with TRBD1 identical over 7 bases. CDR1 LNHDA and CDR2 SQIVND come from the germline V gene (reference sequence). Trimming took 9 bases from V and 8 from J; bases not matched to a gene: 10. This CDR3 is built from 14 residues. The CDR3 DNA reads TGTGCCAGCTCCGCGGACAGGTCGTATTCACCCCTCCACTTT. Protein: CASSADRSYSPLHF.

The rearrangement joins TRBV29-1 to TRBJ2-7; 7 bases line up with TRBD2. The CDR3 covers 15 residues. Germline V gene lookup returns CDR1 SQVTM and CDR2 ANQGSEA. The J segment lost 2 bases and the V segment lost 4 bases, leaving 11 bases of the junction unmatched. The CDR3 sequence is CSVGGGSSGTYEQYF. The CDR3 coding sequence is TGCAGCGTTGGGGGGGGGTCTAGCGGCACCTACGAGCAGTACTTC.

The chain links TRBV11-2 to TRBJ2-1; 8 bases line up with TRBD2. The CDR3 is 15 amino acids. V shed 0 bases, J shed 7 bases, and the junction held 5 bases outside the gene matches. Germline CDR1 SGHAT, CDR2 FQNNGV. The CDR3 nucleotides read TGTGCCAGCAGCTTAGAGGCTAGCGGGTTAAATGAGCAGTTCTTC. Its translation: CASSLEASGLNEQFF.

The table lists this clone with a few counts. It differs at one base from a far larger clone, so likely a read error. Other DNA sequences in the sample encode the same CDR3. The chain recombines TRBV4-1 with TRBJ1-5; 8 bases map to TRBD1. CDR1 and CDR2 (germline): MGHRA, YSYEKL. This CDR3 comprises 13 residues. The V and J ends lost 5 bases and 6 bases, in that order; junction bases with no gene match: 3. The CDR3 sequence is CASSDRGGQPQHF. CDR3 nucleotide sequence: TGCGCCAGCAGCGACAGGGGTGGTCAGCCCCAGCATTTT.

The chain combines TRBV11-2 with TRBJ2-7, with TRBD2 matching over 7 bases. The CDR3 sequence is 17 residues long. V shed 1 base and J 0 bases; nucleotides not matched to a gene: 9. The germline V gene encodes CDR1 SGHAT and CDR2 FQNNGV. CDR3 coding DNA: TGTGCCAGCAGCTTAGCCCCTTTGGGGGGGACCTCCTACGAGCAGTACTTC. Its protein is CASSLAPLGGTSYEQYF.

V and J are TRBV2 and TRBJ1-5; the D gene is possibly TRBD1 (5 bases). This CDR3 spans 13 amino acids. V lost 7 bases and J lost 5, with 12 bases in between. The germline gives CDR1 SNHLY, CDR2 FYNNEI. The CDR3 coding sequence is TGTGCCAGCACCCTAGGGGCGGATCAGCCCCAGCATTTT. It encodes CASTLGADQPQHF.

Concerning this clone itself: The identical CDR3 is also encoded by other nucleotide sequences in the sample. The chain employs TRBV30 and TRBJ2-7, with TRBD1 identical over 11 bases. This CDR3 contains 15 residues. Trimming at V came to 4 bases and at J to 1 base, leaving 6 bases not matched to a gene. The germline V gene encodes CDR1 GTSNPN and CDR2 SVGIG (reference sequence). CDR3 in amino acids: CAWTRGTGGSYEQYF. The CDR3 DNA follows: TGTGCCTGGACCAGGGGGACAGGGGGTTCCTACGAGCAGTACTTC.